This T cell receptor (beta chain) stems from a study of CD8+ T cells in alopecia areata. Overall study results and limits: Sequences from scalp samples also cover resident alphabeta T cells of normal skin. Compared with normal scalp, lesional scalp had higher clonality and more expanded CD8+ clones.

The study team obtained lesional scalp punch biopsies and peripheral blood from alopecia areata patients. About this clone itself: Antigen unknown.

Extracted RNA was reverse transcribed, and the resulting cDNA served as sequencing template. Clones were sequenced by immunoSEQ multiplex PCR, and TCRdb holds only the in-frame ones, with some missing. The sample comprises more than 200,000 clones, 67% of which are singletons, and about 1.3% rests with the top ten. Per the germline V gene, CDR1 is DFQATT and CDR2 is SNEGSKA (reference sequence). The CDR3 runs to 11 residues. V lost 3 bases to trimming and J lost 2 bases, with 5 bases between them. The specimen comprised CD4+ T cells sorted from blood, sampled at week 0. The gene calls are TRBV20-1 and TRBJ2-7; D ambiguous. This receptor was taken from a human donor with alopecia areata. CDR3 DNA: TGCAGTGCTAGGGTCACCTACGAGCAGTACTTC. This translates into CSARVTYEQYF.